This T cell receptor beta chain derives from a study of shared clonotypes between healthy human individuals. Study-wide findings and caveats: What limited the represented genetic and exposure-history diversity was the small number of donors.

Details on this clone: The antigen is not known.

The length of the CDR3 is 14 residues. Germline CDR1 is SEHNR and CDR2 is FQNEAQ (reference sequence). V was trimmed by 5 bases and J by 5 bases, leaving 16 bases between them. Clones were sequenced by immunoSEQ multiplex PCR, and TCRdb holds only the in-frame ones, with some missing. Of 650,000 to 750,000 clones listed, 55% to 75% are singletons. The donor population consisted of healthy HIV-negative adults with no recent acute infections or vaccinations. This sequence joins TRBV7-9 and TRBJ2-7; tentatively, D is TRBD2 (7 bases). Sequenced sample: memory CD4+ T cells sorted from blood. Specified subset: CD45RA-negative fraction. The sequence was collected from a woman in her twenties or thirties in good health. DNA for the CDR3: TGTGCCAGCAGCGCCATCGGGGGGCCCCACGAGCAGTACTTC. Translated, it gives CASSAIGGPHEQYF.